The 21 T cell receptor beta chains in this list originate from one sample, sequenced in a study of T-cell memory formation after mild COVID-19. TCRdb reanalysed the 5' RACE reads using MiXCR and keeps one entry per CDR3 protein. The table has roughly 45,000 distinct CDR3 sequences, less than 35% seen once. The sample was PBMCs or a T cell subset sorted from them (not recorded which). These receptors came from a young man who had mild COVID-19 (a few samples of this study predate the infection). Cell type and time point are not known.

This chain connects TRBV5-1 to TRBJ1-1; 11 bases line up with TRBD1. CDR3 length: 16 amino acids. Germline trimming cut 2 bases from V and 3 bases from J; bases unmatched to any gene: 6. The V gene's germline CDR1 is SGHRS and CDR2 YFSETQ. The CDR3, as DNA: TGCGCCAGCAGCTTCGGGACAGGGGGATTGGACACTGAAGCTTTCTTT. Its translation: CASSFGTGGLDTEAFF.

This clonotype was seen more than once but under ten times. The V and J genes are TRBV7-3 and TRBJ2-1, with 13 bases fitting TRBD2. CDR1 and CDR2 (germline): SGHTA, FQGTGA. The CDR3 has 17 amino acids. Trimming at V came to 5 bases and at J to 5 bases, leaving 9 bases not matched to a gene. CDR3 residues: CASSPSLAGGPHNEQFF. The CDR3 DNA sequence: TGTGCCAGCAGCCCTTCACTAGCGGGGGGGCCTCACAATGAGCAGTTCTTC.

The chain employs TRBV29-1 and TRBJ1-4, with 7 bases identical to TRBD1. Germline V lookup: CDR1 SQVTM, CDR2 ANQGSEA. The length of the CDR3 is 11 residues. Germline trimming cut 0 bases from V and 12 bases from J; bases unmatched to any gene: 1. In DNA, the CDR3 is TGCAGCGTTGAAGATCAGGGGGAACTGTTTTTT. The encoded protein is CSVEDQGELFF.

This chain connects TRBV5-1 to TRBJ1-1; unclear D gene. V was cut by 7 bases and J by 6 bases, with 16 bases left in between. The length of the CDR3 is 13 residues. Germline V CDR1 and CDR2: SGHRS, YFSETQ. The CDR3 DNA is TGCGCCAGCGGAGGCACCCCAGTGGCTGAAGCTTTCTTT. This encodes CASGGTPVAEAFF.

This chain connects TRBV28 to TRBJ2-1, with 14 bases that match TRBD2. This CDR3 has 18 residues. Germline CDR1 reads MDHEN; CDR2 reads SYDVKM. The V segment lost 5 bases and the J segment 0 bases; nucleotides outside the gene matches: 6. The CDR3 reads CASSGTSGGFSSYNEQFF. The DNA for the CDR3 is TGTGCCAGCAGTGGGACTAGCGGGGGTTTCAGCTCCTACAATGAGCAGTTCTTC.

This clonotype came up many times. The chain links TRBV6-2 or TRBV6-3 to TRBJ2-5; D perhaps matches TRBD2 (6 bases). This CDR3 comprises 14 residues. Trimming left V 2 bases short and J 2 bases short, with 9 bases between. Germline-derived CDR1 and CDR2 are MNHEY and SVGEGT. The CDR3 reads CASSYIGGQETQYF. DNA for the CDR3: TGTGCCAGCAGTTACATCGGGGGACAAGAGACCCAGTACTTC.

Many counts were recorded for this clonotype. This chain uses TRBV4-3 with TRBJ1-5, with TRBD1 identical over 10 bases. This CDR3 has 15 amino acids. Unmatched junction bases numbered 3, after V lost 0 bases and J lost 7 bases. Germline V lookup: CDR1 LGHNA, CDR2 YSLEER. The CDR3 sequence: CASSQDWTGGQPQHF. CDR3 nucleotides: TGCGCCAGCAGCCAAGACTGGACAGGGGGGCAGCCCCAGCATTTT.

Judged by abundance, this clonotype is medium-sized. The gene calls are TRBV4-1 and TRBJ2-2; D call uncertain. The CDR3 is 13 amino acids. V lost 2 bases to trimming and J lost 5 bases, with 6 bases between them. CDR1 and CDR2 (germline): MGHRA, YSYEKL. As DNA, the CDR3 is TGCGCCAGCAGCCAAACCGATACCGGGGAGCTGTTTTTT. It encodes CASSQTDTGELFF.

The chain uses TRBV7-9 and TRBJ2-5; no clear D. Trimming pared 6 bases from V and 5 bases from J, leaving 10 bases between. The germline V gene encodes CDR1 SEHNR and CDR2 FQNEAQ (reference sequence). CDR3 length: 12 amino acids. The CDR3 region is CASRTLQETQYF. In nucleotides, the CDR3 is TGTGCCAGCAGAACCCTCCAGGAGACCCAGTACTTC.

This clonotype turned up a few times. This chain uses TRBV20-1 with TRBJ2-6, with 9 bases lining up with TRBD1. Looked up from germline, CDR1 is DFQATT and CDR2 is SNEGSKA (reference sequence). CDR3 length: 14 amino acids. V lost 5 bases and J lost 13; bases outside the gene matches: 12. The CDR3 is CSASNHHRGQVLTF. The CDR3 nucleotides read TGCAGTGCTTCCAACCACCACAGGGGGCAAGTCCTGACTTTC.

The chain employs TRBV5-1 and TRBJ2-3; TRBD2 agrees at 16 bases. The CDR3 totals 17 residues. CDR1 is SGHRS and CDR2 is YFSETQ in the germline V gene. Losses at the gene ends were 4 bases for V and 4 bases for J; bases not matched to a gene: 6. CDR3 in DNA: TGCGCCAGCAGCCCGGGACTAGCGGGGGGGTTTGCAGATACGCAGTATTTT. Its translation: CASSPGLAGGFADTQYF. Based on the CDR3 plus reference TRBV5-1 and TRBJ2-3, the full variable domain is KAGVTQTPRYLIKTRGQQVTLSCSPISGHRSVSWYQQTPGQGLQFLFEYFSETQRNKGNFPGRFSGRQFSNSRSEMNVSTLELGDSALYLCASSPGLAGGFADTQYFGPGTRLTVL.

This clonotype was detected a few times. V usage is TRBV6-5 and J usage is TRBJ2-2, with 7 bases identical to TRBD1. Germline V gene lookup returns CDR1 MNHEY and CDR2 SVGAGI. The CDR3 covers 14 residues. The ends lost 5 bases at V and 3 bases at J; junction bases unmatched: 3. The CDR3 coding sequence is TGTGCCAGCAGTCGACAGGGATACACCGGGGAGCTGTTTTTT. As protein: CASSRQGYTGELFF.

The rearrangement links TRBV6-1 to TRBJ2-7; weak D call: TRBD2 (5 bases). V shed 4 bases and J shed 6 bases, with 16 bases lying between them. Germline V lookup: CDR1 MNHNS, CDR2 SASEGT. The CDR3 is made up of 14 amino acids. The DNA of the CDR3 is TGTGCCAGCAGTGCCGTCCGGGGTAAAGGCGAGCAGTACTTC. This encodes CASSAVRGKGEQYF.

Only a few counts were recorded for this clonotype. The chain has TRBV5-4 and TRBJ2-7, with D hard to call. Between the trimmed V and J ends, which lost 1 base and 1 base, there was a span of 9 bases. Germline V lookup: CDR1 SGHNT, CDR2 YYREEE (reference sequence). CDR3 size: 14 residues. CDR3 nucleotides: TGTGCCAGCAGCTTGTCCGGTGGATCCTACGAGCAGTACGTC. This encodes CASSLSGGSYEQYV.

This clonotype occurred a few times. The rearrangement uses TRBV7-8 and TRBJ2-5, with TRBD2 identical over 7 bases. The V and J ends lost 3 bases and 4 bases, in that order; junction bases with no gene match: 5. Looked up from germline, CDR1 is SGHVS and CDR2 is FQNEAQ. The CDR3 loop spans 14 amino acids. In DNA form, the CDR3 reads TGTGCCAGCAGCTTGCCATCGGGGGGAGAGACCCAGTACTTC. Amino acids: CASSLPSGGETQYF.

CDR3 DNA sequence: TGTGCCAGCAGTGAATTGAGGGTTAAGGGAGAGACCCAGTACTTC. This codes for CASSELRVKGETQYF. The chain has TRBV25-1 and TRBJ2-5; maybe TRBD2 (5 bases). V dropped 1 base and J dropped 4 bases, with 13 bases sitting between them. The germline V gene has CDR1 MGHDK and CDR2 SYGVNS. The length of the CDR3 is 15 residues.

The chain links TRBV5-1 to TRBJ2-7; 9 nucleotides match TRBD1. The CDR3 runs 15 residues. Trimming cost V 2 bases and J 2 bases; bases outside gene matches: 5. Germline V gene data show CDR1 as SGHRS and CDR2 as YFSETQ. In nucleotides, the CDR3 is TGCGCCAGCAGCTTCGGGGACAGGGAAGCCTACGAGCAGTACTTC. It translates to CASSFGDREAYEQYF.

The rearrangement uses TRBV5-6 and TRBJ2-1, with a possible D match to TRBD2 (6 bases). CDR1 SGHDT and CDR2 YYEEEE come from the germline V gene. This CDR3 has 13 residues. V lost 0 bases to trimming and J lost 10 bases, with 11 bases between them. The CDR3 spells CASSLGLGDEQFF. The CDR3 DNA sequence: TGTGCCAGCAGCTTGGGACTAGGGGACGAGCAGTTCTTC. Variable domain in full (rest from reference TRBV5-6 and TRBJ2-1): DAGVTQSPTHLIKTRGQQVTLRCSPKSGHDTVSWYQQALGQGPQFIFQYYEEEERQRGNFPDRFSGHQFPNYSSELNVNALLLGDSALYLCASSLGLGDEQFFGPGTRLTVL.

This clonotype was counted between two and nine times. The chain recombines TRBV7-9 with TRBJ2-6; D call uncertain. V lost 5 bases and J lost 4, with 12 bases in between. The CDR3 runs 15 residues. Per the germline V gene, CDR1 is SEHNR and CDR2 is FQNEAQ (reference sequence). The CDR3 DNA follows: TGTGCCAGCAGCGCCACCGGGTCCGGGGCCAACGTCCTGACTTTC. This codes for CASSATGSGANVLTF.

DNA of the CDR3: TGTGCCAGCAGTTTCAGCCCGGGCCCCGCGGGGACCCAGTACTTC. As protein: CASSFSPGPAGTQYF. The chain couples TRBV12-3 or TRBV12-4 to TRBJ2-5; TRBD2 is a possible D gene (5 bases). The CDR3 length is 15 residues. The germline V and J ends were trimmed by 3 bases and 7 bases, with 18 bases remaining between them.

This rearrangement joins TRBV29-1 to TRBJ2-3, with 8 bases matching TRBD2. From germline, CDR1 is SQVTM and CDR2 ANQGSEA. The V and J ends lost 7 bases and 5 bases, in that order; junction bases with no gene match: 14. The CDR3 sequence is 15 residues long. Written as DNA, the CDR3 is TGCAGCGCCTACCCCGCGGGAAGCGGGGGAGATACGCAGTATTTT. It encodes CSAYPAGSGGDTQYF.